What follows are 5 T cell receptor beta chains derived from one specimen sequenced in a study of shared clonotypes between healthy human individuals. CD45RO-negative, CCR7-positively selected cells formed the naive CD8 fraction, excluding terminally differentiated effector memory CD45RA+ cells. Sequencing used immunoSEQ multiplex PCR; TCRdb keeps in-frame clones, though not all of them. The sample yields some 600,000 clones, about 95% seen once. The sequenced sample consisted of naive CD8+ T cells sorted from blood. These receptor sequences come from a woman aged 25 to 45 in good health.

This chain links TRBV5-6 with TRBJ1-1; D might be TRBD1 (5 bases). This CDR3 is 18 amino acids long. The V and J ends lost 3 bases and 4 bases respectively, with 25 bases between them. Germline V gives CDR1 SGHDT, CDR2 YYEEEE. The CDR3 DNA follows: TGTGCCAGCAGCTCCTCGTCGGAGGGGAGTATTGTTGGCACTGAAGCTTTCTTT. Amino acids: CASSSSSEGSIVGTEAFF. Supplemented by reference TRBV5-6 and TRBJ1-1, the full variable domain reads DAGVTQSPTHLIKTRGQQVTLRCSPKSGHDTVSWYQQALGQGPQFIFQYYEEEERQRGNFPDRFSGHQFPNYSSELNVNALLLGDSALYLCASSSSSEGSIVGTEAFFGQGTRLTVV.

This sequence joins TRBV28 and TRBJ2-5; D uncertain. The CDR3 covers 15 residues. The V end lost 6 bases, the J end lost 5 bases, and 19 bases lay between the germline ends. The germline gives CDR1 MDHEN, CDR2 SYDVKM. CDR3 sequence reads: CASSPPVATVETQYF. The CDR3, as DNA: TGTGCCAGCAGCCCACCAGTAGCCACGGTGGAGACCCAGTACTTC.

The chain combines TRBV13 with TRBJ2-2; possibly TRBD2 for D (6 bases). The germline CDR1 and CDR2 sequences are PRHDT and FYEKMQ (reference sequence). The germline V and J ends were trimmed by 1 base and 5 bases, with 14 bases remaining between them. This CDR3 has 16 amino acids. The CDR3 loop is CASSLDPGVGTGELFF. The CDR3 DNA reads as TGTGCCAGCAGCTTAGACCCGGGAGTCGGGACCGGGGAGCTGTTTTTT. Based on the CDR3 plus reference TRBV13 and TRBJ2-2, the full variable domain is AAGVIQSPRHLIKEKRETATLKCYPIPRHDTVYWYQQGPGQDPQFLISFYEKMQSDKGSIPDRFSAQQFSDYHSELNMSSLELGDSALYFCASSLDPGVGTGELFFGEGSRLTVL.

V and J are TRBV7-9 and TRBJ1-4; tentative D call: TRBD1 (6 bases). Germline-derived CDR1 and CDR2 are SEHNR and FQNEAQ (reference sequence). The CDR3 has 16 amino acids. V was clipped by 1 base and J by 2 bases, with 11 bases between them. The CDR3 protein is CASSLGAGGTNEKLFF. CDR3 nucleotide sequence: TGTGCCAGCAGCTTAGGCGCGGGGGGCACTAATGAAAAACTGTTTTTT.

The chain couples TRBV10-3 to TRBJ1-2; D is unclear. Per the germline V gene, CDR1 is ENHRY and CDR2 is SYGVKD. This CDR3 is built from 10 residues. Deletions cut 3 bases from V and 6 bases from J, with 2 bases between. This CDR3 is CAISDNGYTF. In nucleotides, the CDR3 is TGTGCCATCAGTGACAATGGCTACACCTTC.